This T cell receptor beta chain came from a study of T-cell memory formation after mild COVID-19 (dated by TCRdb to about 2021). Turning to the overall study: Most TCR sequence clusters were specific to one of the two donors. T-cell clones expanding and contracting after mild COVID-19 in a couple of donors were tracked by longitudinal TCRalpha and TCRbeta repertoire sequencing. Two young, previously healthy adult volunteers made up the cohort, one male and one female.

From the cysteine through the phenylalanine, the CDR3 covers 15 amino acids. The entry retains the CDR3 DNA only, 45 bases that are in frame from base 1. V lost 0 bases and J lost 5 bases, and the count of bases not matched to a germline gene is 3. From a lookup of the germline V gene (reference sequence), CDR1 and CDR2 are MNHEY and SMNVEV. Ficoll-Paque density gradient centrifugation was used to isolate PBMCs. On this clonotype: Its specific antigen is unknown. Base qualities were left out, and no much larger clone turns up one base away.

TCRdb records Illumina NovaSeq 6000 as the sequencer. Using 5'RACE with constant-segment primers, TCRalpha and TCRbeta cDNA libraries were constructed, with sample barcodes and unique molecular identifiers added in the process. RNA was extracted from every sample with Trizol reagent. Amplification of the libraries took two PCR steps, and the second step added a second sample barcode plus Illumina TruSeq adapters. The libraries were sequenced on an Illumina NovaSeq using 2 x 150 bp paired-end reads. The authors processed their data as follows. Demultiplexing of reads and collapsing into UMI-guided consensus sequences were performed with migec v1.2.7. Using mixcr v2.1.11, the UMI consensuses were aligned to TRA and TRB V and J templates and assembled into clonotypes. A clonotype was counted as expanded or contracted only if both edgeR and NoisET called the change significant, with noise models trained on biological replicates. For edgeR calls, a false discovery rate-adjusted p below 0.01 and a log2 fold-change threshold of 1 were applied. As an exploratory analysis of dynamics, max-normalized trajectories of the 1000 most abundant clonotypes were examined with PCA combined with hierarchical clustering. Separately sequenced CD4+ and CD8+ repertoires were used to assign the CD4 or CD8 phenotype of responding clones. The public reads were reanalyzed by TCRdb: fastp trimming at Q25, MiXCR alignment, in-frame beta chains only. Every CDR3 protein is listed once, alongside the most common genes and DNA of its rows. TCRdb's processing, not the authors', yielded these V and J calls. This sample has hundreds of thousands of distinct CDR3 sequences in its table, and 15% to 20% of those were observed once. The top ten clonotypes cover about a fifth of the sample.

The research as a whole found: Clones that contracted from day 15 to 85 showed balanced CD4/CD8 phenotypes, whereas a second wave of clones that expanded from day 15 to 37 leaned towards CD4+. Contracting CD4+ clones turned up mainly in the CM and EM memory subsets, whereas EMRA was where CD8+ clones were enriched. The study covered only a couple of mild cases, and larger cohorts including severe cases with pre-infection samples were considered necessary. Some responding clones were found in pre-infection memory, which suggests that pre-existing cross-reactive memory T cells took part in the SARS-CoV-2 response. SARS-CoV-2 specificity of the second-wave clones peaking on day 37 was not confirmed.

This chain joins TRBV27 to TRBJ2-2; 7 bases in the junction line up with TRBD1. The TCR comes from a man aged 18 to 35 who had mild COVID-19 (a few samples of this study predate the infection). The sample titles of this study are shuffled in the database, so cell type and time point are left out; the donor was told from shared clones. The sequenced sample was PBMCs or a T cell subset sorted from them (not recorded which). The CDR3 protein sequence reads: CASSLSQGSTGELFF. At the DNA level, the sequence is TGTGCCAGCAGTTTATCACAGGGGTCTACCGGGGAGCTGTTTTTT.